These 9 T cell receptor beta chains originate from one sample sequenced in a study of CD8+ T cells in alopecia areata. Extraction of RNA preceded its reverse transcription into cDNA, which served as the sequencing template. Produced via immunoSEQ multiplex PCR; TCRdb's table is partial and in-frame only. Of roughly 200,000 clones listed, around two fifths are singletons. The treatment is: oral pan-JAK inhibitor, 5-10 mg twice daily. Sequenced material: CD4+ T cells sorted from blood, taken around week 36, from a patient treated with tofacitinib. These TCRs come from a human donor with alopecia areata.

This clone was seen only a few times. The chain joins TRBV14 to TRBJ2-5; the match to TRBD2 covers 8 bases. The ends lost 5 bases at V and 5 bases at J; junction bases unmatched: 10. This CDR3 has 15 amino acids. Germline V gene data show CDR1 as SGHDN and CDR2 as FVKESK. The CDR3: CASSAGTRPLETQYF. The CDR3 DNA is TGTGCCAGCAGCGCCGGGACTAGACCCTTGGAGACCCAGTACTTC.

This clone came up a few times. The rearrangement links TRBV6-1 to TRBJ2-7; a weak D match, TRBD1 (5 bases). The CDR3 covers 13 residues. V was cut by 5 bases and J by 3 bases, with 11 bases left in between. Germline V gene sequence: CDR1 MNHNS, CDR2 SASEGT. The CDR3 DNA follows: TGTGCCAGCAGTAGGGGTCCCTACTACGAGCAGTACTTC. Translation gives CASSRGPYYEQYF.

This chain joins TRBV28 and TRBJ1-2, with 7 nucleotides matching TRBD1. Germline lookup yields CDR1 MDHEN and CDR2 SYDVKM. This CDR3 contains 16 residues. The junction had 17 bases not matched to a gene; V was cut back by 5 bases and J by 8 bases. The CDR3 reads CASSLNKGAVPLGYTF. The CDR3 DNA follows: TGTGCCAGCAGTCTCAATAAGGGGGCAGTACCCTTAGGCTACACCTTC.

This clone was recorded a few times. The chain is built from TRBV18 and TRBJ1-4, with D possibly being TRBD1 (6 bases). V dropped 2 bases and J dropped 7 bases, with 23 bases sitting between them. This CDR3 region has 18 residues. The germline V gene encodes CDR1 KGHSH and CDR2 LQKENI. The CDR3 DNA follows: TGTGCCAGCTCACCAACCGGGACATACAGCCTAGGTGGTGAAAAACTGTTTTTT. It encodes CASSPTGTYSLGGEKLFF.

The genes are TRBV5-4 and TRBJ2-3; 12 bases are shared with TRBD2. Germline V gives CDR1 SGHNT, CDR2 YYREEE (reference sequence). V shed 2 bases and J 4 bases; nucleotides not matched to a gene: 5. This CDR3 is built from 16 residues. CDR3: CASSLRLAGEADTQYF. The DNA for the CDR3 is TGTGCCAGCAGCTTAAGACTAGCGGGAGAGGCAGATACGCAGTATTTT.

V and J are TRBV7-2 and TRBJ2-3, with 8 positions matching TRBD2. V shed 7 bases and J 7 bases; nucleotides not matched to a gene: 10. The CDR3 is 14 amino acids. CDR1 is SGHTA and CDR2 is FQGNSA in the germline V gene. CDR3 region: CASTLLAATNTQYF. In DNA form, the CDR3 reads TGTGCCAGCACACTACTAGCGGCGACGAATACGCAGTATTTT.

The gene calls are TRBV9 and TRBJ2-3, with D possibly being TRBD1 (5 bases). Germline CDR1 is SGDLS and CDR2 is YYNGEE. The ends were cut back, 2 bases at V and 4 bases at J, with 14 bases in the middle. The CDR3 sequence is 15 residues long. The CDR3 nucleotides are TGTGCCAGCAGCGTGAGAGGCGACAGCTCAGATACGCAGTATTTT. This translates into CASSVRGDSSDTQYF.

The gene calls are TRBV30 and TRBJ2-3; tentative D call: TRBD2 (5 bases). Germline assignment: CDR1 GTSNPN and CDR2 SVGIG (reference sequence). CDR3 length: 11 amino acids. The germline V and J ends were trimmed by 8 bases and 8 bases, with 14 bases remaining between them. In DNA form, the CDR3 reads TGTGCCCGAGCAGCGGCCGGTACGCAGTATTTT. Its protein product is CARAAAGTQYF.

This clone was observed a few times. V usage is TRBV5-1 and J usage is TRBJ2-7; possible D gene TRBD2, 5 bases. The V end was cut by 5 bases, the J end by 7 bases, with 16 bases between. The CDR3 has 13 amino acids. Per germline, CDR1 SGHRS and CDR2 YFSETQ. The CDR3 region is CASSGVNDYEQYF. The CDR3 DNA sequence: TGCGCCAGCAGTGGGGTCAACGACTATGAGCAGTACTTC.